This T cell receptor beta chain was sequenced in a study of cytomegalovirus exposure and HLA in healthy donors. Study-wide results and caveats: Most TCR sequences proved rare, with some public TCRs found in many donors. HLA restriction was apparent for most CMV-associated TCR beta chains in a later analysis. Fewer than 20,000 TCR beta sequences were associated with HLA alleles at 0.05 false discovery rate in a later analysis. Earlier findings revealed that most TCR beta V segments proved productive either about 87% or about 30% of the time.

The V and J ends lost 5 bases and 2 bases respectively, with 11 bases between them. Looked up from germline, CDR1 is GTSNPN and CDR2 is SVGIG (reference sequence). The CDR3 runs 13 residues. Regarding this clone: Antigen specificity is unknown.

Primers for the PCR totalled 60 Vbeta and 13 Jbeta. Sequencing used immunoSEQ multiplex PCR; TCRdb keeps in-frame clones, though not all of them. This sample has roughly 230,000 clones; roughly 84% occur once, and the top ten carry roughly 0.26%. Material: PBMCs. This chain links TRBV30 with TRBJ2-3; D unclear. The receptor's source is a girl aged 2-10 years in good health and CMV-seronegative. CDR3 nucleotides: TGTGCCTGGTTAAAGGAGAACACAGATACGCAGTATTTT. This gives the protein CAWLKENTDTQYF.